This TCR beta chain appears in the sequencing data of a study of blood T cell repertoires in COVID-19. Study at large: COVID-19 samples, acute and convalescent, were from the United States, Italy and Spain.

V was pared by 3 bases and J by 1 base, with 3 bases of the junction left unmatched. Germline V gene sequence: CDR1 KGHSH, CDR2 LQKENI. The CDR3 is made up of 16 amino acids. Assay: immunoSEQ multiplex PCR; the TCRdb copy retains only in-frame clones and omits some. Of 250,000 to 400,000 clones in the sample, around 85% were seen once. Sequences were obtained from PBMCs or T cells enriched from blood (not recorded which). The genes are TRBV18 and TRBJ1-5, with TRBD1 identical over 10 bases. The origin of this receptor is a woman in her twenties or thirties who had been exposed to COVID-19. CDR3 in DNA: TGTGCCAGCTCACCGGGACAGGGGAGAAGCAATCAGCCCCAGCATTTT. Protein: CASSPGQGRSNQPQHF.